This TCR beta chain was observed in a study of cytomegalovirus exposure and HLA in healthy donors. PCR used 60 Vbeta primers and 13 Jbeta primers. The protocol was immunoSEQ multiplex PCR, while the TCRdb copy is restricted to in-frame clones and leaves out a portion. Of roughly 140,000 clones listed, over 60% are singletons. This receptor was identified in a man aged 40-50 years in good health and CMV-seropositive. The sample taken for sequencing was PBMCs.

CDR3 amino acids: CASSDDSSLSQFF. In DNA, the CDR3 is TGTGCCAGTAGCGACGACAGCTCCCTTTCTCAGTTCTTC. The rearrangement links TRBV19 to TRBJ2-1; D may be TRBD1 (5 bases). The CDR3 has 13 residues. CDR1 and CDR2 from the germline V gene are LNHDA and SQIVND (reference sequence). The V gene lost 6 bases and the J gene lost 13 bases, with 19 bases spanning the gap.